These T cell receptor beta chains were read from a single sample in a study of blood T cell repertoires in COVID-19. Repertoires were generated with immunoSEQ multiplex PCR, while TCRdb's copy carries only in-frame clones and drops some. Of 85,000 to 110,000 clones in the sample, over 75% are singletons; the top ten hold about an eighth. The sequenced material came from peripheral blood. The receptor source for this set is a human donor in a cohort sampled during active or convalescent COVID-19. Both conserved end residues are part of each CDR3. Fields, in order: CDR3 length, D gene, J gene, V gene, clone size, CDR3 DNA, CDR3 protein. D genes are given only for firm matches. Rows may omit the clone size; those that give it use once, few, many or a size class.

length: 16
D: TRBD2
J: TRBJ2-1
V: TRBV11-3
size: -
DNA: TGTGCCAGCAGCTTGGTTGGGGGGGTTACCTACAATGAGCAGTTCTTC
CDR3: CASSLVGGVTYNEQFF

length: 16
D: -
J: TRBJ2-3
V: TRBV18
size: -
DNA: TGTGCCAGCTCGCCCTTCGGAAGGACGAGGGCAGATACGCAGTATTTT
CDR3: CASSPFGRTRADTQYF

length: 15
D: TRBD1
J: TRBJ1-3
V: TRBV7-6
size: -
DNA: TGTGCCAGCAGCGCAAGGACAGGCGCTGGAAACACCATATATTTT
CDR3: CASSARTGAGNTIYF

length: 16
D: TRBD2
J: TRBJ2-2
V: TRBV6-2/TRBV6-3
size: -
DNA: TGTGCCAGCAGTTACTCCCGCGGGAGCAACACCGGGGAGCTGTTTTTT
CDR3: CASSYSRGSNTGELFF

length: 16
D: -
J: TRBJ1-6
V: TRBV11-2
size: -
DNA: TGTGCCAGCAGCTTAGAAGCCCTCGACACCATAGAACCCCTCCACTTT
CDR3: CASSLEALDTIEPLHF

length: 14
D: -
J: TRBJ1-1
V: TRBV4-1
size: -
DNA: TGCGCCAGCAGCGCAAGATCAGTGAACACTGAAGCTTTCTTT
CDR3: CASSARSVNTEAFF

length: 17
D: -
J: TRBJ1-4
V: TRBV3-1/TRBV3-2
size: -
DNA: TGTGCCAGCAGCCAAGATTTGATTCGGGATCATAATGAAAAACTGTTTTTT
CDR3: CASSQDLIRDHNEKLFF

length: 14
D: -
J: TRBJ1-6
V: TRBV3-1/TRBV3-2
size: -
DNA: TGTGCCAGCAGCCTCGGGGATGGGGATTCACCCCTCCACTTT
CDR3: CASSLGDGDSPLHF

length: 12
D: -
J: TRBJ1-5
V: TRBV19
size: -
DNA: TGTGCCAGTGCCCAGGTCAACCAGCCCCAGCATTTT
CDR3: CASAQVNQPQHF

length: 15
D: -
J: TRBJ1-4
V: TRBV7-2
size: -
DNA: TGTGCCAGCAGCTTAGGATCTACAACTAATGAAAAACTGTTTTTT
CDR3: CASSLGSTTNEKLFF

length: 15
D: TRBD1
J: TRBJ2-2
V: TRBV7-3
size: -
DNA: TGTGCCAGCCGCAGGGAACAGGGGGCCACCGGGGAGCTGTTTTTT
CDR3: CASRREQGATGELFF

length: 15
D: -
J: TRBJ1-1
V: TRBV5-1
size: -
DNA: TGCGCCAGCAGCTTGGTTGGGGCCTTGAACACTGAAGCTTTCTTT
CDR3: CASSLVGALNTEAFF

length: 12
D: -
J: TRBJ2-3
V: TRBV30
size: -
DNA: TGTGCCTGGAGCGGGGACACAGATACGCAGTATTTT
CDR3: CAWSGDTDTQYF

length: 15
D: -
J: TRBJ1-3
V: TRBV4-1
size: -
DNA: TGCGCCAGCACCCAAGAGGGCCAGGGTGGGAACACCATATATTTT
CDR3: CASTQEGQGGNTIYF

length: 13
D: -
J: TRBJ1-2
V: TRBV6-6
size: -
DNA: TGTGCCAGCAGTATCGGGGGGGCAGATGGCTACACCTTC
CDR3: CASSIGGADGYTF

length: 15
D: TRBD1
J: TRBJ2-3
V: TRBV3-1/TRBV3-2
size: -
DNA: TGTGCCAGCAGCCAACGGACAGGGGGACCAGATACGCAGTATTTT
CDR3: CASSQRTGGPDTQYF

length: 13
D: -
J: TRBJ1-3
V: TRBV7-2
size: -
DNA: TGTGCCAGCGGACACCGGGCTGGAAACACCATATATTTT
CDR3: CASGHRAGNTIYF

length: 15
D: TRBD1
J: TRBJ2-3
V: TRBV9
size: -
DNA: TGTGCCAGCAGCGTGAAACAGGGGGCATTAGATACGCAGTATTTT
CDR3: CASSVKQGALDTQYF

length: 14
D: TRBD1
J: TRBJ1-6
V: TRBV2
size: -
DNA: TGTGCCAGCAGGACAGGGACAGGGGTGACACCCCTCCACTTT
CDR3: CASRTGTGVTPLHF

length: 14
D: TRBD1
J: TRBJ1-2
V: TRBV3-1/TRBV3-2
size: -
DNA: TGTGCCAGCAGCCTCTGGGACAGGGGGCTTGGCTACACCTTC
CDR3: CASSLWDRGLGYTF

length: 15
D: TRBD1
J: TRBJ1-2
V: TRBV13
size: -
DNA: TGTGCCAGCAGCCCCGAGCGGACAGGGGGCCATGGCTACACCTTC
CDR3: CASSPERTGGHGYTF

length: 18
D: -
J: TRBJ1-1
V: TRBV11-3
size: -
DNA: TGTGCCAGCAGCTTAGAGCGGGGCTTCTTCGGGGATGCGGATGAAGCTTTCTTT
CDR3: CASSLERGFFGDADEAFF

length: 15
D: TRBD1
J: TRBJ1-4
V: TRBV19
size: -
DNA: TGTGCCAGTAGCATGGGACAGGTACAGGAGGAAAAACTGTTTTTT
CDR3: CASSMGQVQEEKLFF

length: 16
D: -
J: TRBJ2-4
V: TRBV5-5
size: few
DNA: TGTGCCAGCAGTTTCGATACGAGGTTAGCCAAAAACATTCAGTACTTC
CDR3: CASSFDTRLAKNIQYF

length: 15
D: TRBD1
J: TRBJ2-5
V: TRBV11-3
size: -
DNA: TGTGCCAGCAGCTTGGGACAGGGGGTCTTAGAGACCCAGTACTTC
CDR3: CASSLGQGVLETQYF

length: 14
D: -
J: TRBJ1-5
V: TRBV6-2/TRBV6-3
size: -
DNA: TGTGCCAGCAGTTACTCGAGGAGAAATCAGCCCCAGCATTTT
CDR3: CASSYSRRNQPQHF

length: 14
D: TRBD2
J: TRBJ2-3
V: TRBV10-1
size: -
DNA: TGCGCCAGCAGGCCTAGCGGGGGATCAGATACGCAGTATTTT
CDR3: CASRPSGGSDTQYF

length: 16
D: -
J: TRBJ1-3
V: TRBV3-1/TRBV3-2
size: -
DNA: TGTGCCAGCAGCCTCGCCGGGTCCCACTCTGGAAACACCATATATTTT
CDR3: CASSLAGSHSGNTIYF

length: 14
D: -
J: TRBJ2-3
V: TRBV3-1/TRBV3-2
size: -
DNA: TGTGCCAGCAGCCAAGGACTAGGGACAGATACGCAGTATTTT
CDR3: CASSQGLGTDTQYF

length: 15
D: TRBD1
J: TRBJ2-4
V: TRBV28
size: -
DNA: TGTGCCAGCAGTATCATCGGGACAGAAAAAAACATTCAGTACTTC
CDR3: CASSIIGTEKNIQYF

length: 16
D: -
J: TRBJ2-1
V: TRBV12-2
size: -
DNA: TGTGCAAGTCGCTTAACGGGGGGACAACCCCCCAATGAGCAGTTCTTC
CDR3: CASRLTGGQPPNEQFF

length: 13
D: -
J: TRBJ1-2
V: TRBV4-1
size: -
DNA: TGCGCCAGCAGGGCAGGGGCCGGCTATGGCTACACCTTC
CDR3: CASRAGAGYGYTF

length: 18
D: -
J: TRBJ1-6
V: TRBV4-1
size: -
DNA: TGCGCCAGCAGCCAAAGAGGGCCAGGGGACCTCTATAATTCACCCCTCCACTTT
CDR3: CASSQRGPGDLYNSPLHF

length: 18
D: TRBD1
J: TRBJ2-6
V: TRBV3-1/TRBV3-2
size: once
DNA: TGTGCCAGCAGCCAGATTGCGACAGGGGTCTCTGGGGCCAACGTCCTGACTTTC
CDR3: CASSQIATGVSGANVLTF

length: 16
D: TRBD1
J: TRBJ2-5
V: TRBV3-1/TRBV3-2
size: -
DNA: TGTGCCAGCAGCCCTCCACCCGGGACAGGGCGGGAGACCCAGTACTTC
CDR3: CASSPPPGTGRETQYF

length: 15
D: TRBD1
J: TRBJ1-5
V: TRBV2
size: -
DNA: TGTGCCAGCAGTACCTTACGGACAGGGAATCAGCCCCAGCATTTT
CDR3: CASSTLRTGNQPQHF

length: 14
D: -
J: TRBJ2-7
V: TRBV7-2
size: -
DNA: TGTGCCAGCAGTACCCCGGGACTCATCTACGAGCAGTACTTC
CDR3: CASSTPGLIYEQYF

length: 16
D: -
J: TRBJ1-3
V: TRBV7-9
size: -
DNA: TGTGCCAGCAGCCTGGGGGGTGGGCGCTCTGGAAACACCATATATTTT
CDR3: CASSLGGGRSGNTIYF

length: 13
D: -
J: TRBJ1-4
V: TRBV5-1
size: -
DNA: TGCGCCAGCAGCTTGCGCCTCGGTGAAAAACTGTTTTTT
CDR3: CASSLRLGEKLFF

length: 14
D: -
J: TRBJ1-5
V: TRBV2
size: -
DNA: TGTGCCAGCGTCGGGGGTGGAGGCAATCAGCCCCAGCATTTT
CDR3: CASVGGGGNQPQHF

length: 15
D: -
J: TRBJ1-2
V: TRBV2
size: -
DNA: TGTGCCAGCAGTCGGGGACACCTACTACTCTATGGCTACACCTTC
CDR3: CASSRGHLLLYGYTF

length: 12
D: -
J: TRBJ2-3
V: TRBV25-1
size: -
DNA: TGTGCCAGCAGTGAAGACCAGAGGCCGCAGTATTTT
CDR3: CASSEDQRPQYF

length: 15
D: TRBD2
J: TRBJ2-7
V: TRBV27
size: -
DNA: TGTGCCAGCAGTTTAAGGACTAGCGGCACCTACGAGCAGTACTTC
CDR3: CASSLRTSGTYEQYF

length: 13
D: -
J: TRBJ2-5
V: TRBV4-1
size: -
DNA: TGCGCCAGCAGCCTCCGCAGACTGGAGACCCAGTACTTC
CDR3: CASSLRRLETQYF

length: 12
D: -
J: TRBJ1-5
V: TRBV28
size: -
DNA: TGTGCCAGCAGTTTCCCGCAGCAGCCCCAGCATTTT
CDR3: CASSFPQQPQHF

length: 14
D: TRBD1
J: TRBJ2-1
V: TRBV5-1
size: -
DNA: TGCGCCAGCAGCTCCGGGACAGTCTACAATGAGCAGTTCTTC
CDR3: CASSSGTVYNEQFF

length: 13
D: -
J: TRBJ2-7
V: TRBV6-5
size: -
DNA: TGTGCCAGCATTAACAGGATCTCCTACGAGCAGTACTTC
CDR3: CASINRISYEQYF

length: 14
D: -
J: TRBJ2-7
V: TRBV3-1/TRBV3-2
size: -
DNA: TGTGCCAGCGGACGTTCGGGACTCTCCTACGAGCAGTACTTC
CDR3: CASGRSGLSYEQYF

length: 15
D: -
J: TRBJ1-5
V: TRBV7-9
size: once
DNA: TGTGCCAGCAGCCGCGGGTCCCCTGGGAATCAGCCCCAGCATTTT
CDR3: CASSRGSPGNQPQHF

length: 15
D: TRBD1
J: TRBJ1-2
V: TRBV5-1
size: -
DNA: TGCGCCAGCAGCGAGGGACAGCAAATAAACTATGGCTACACCTTC
CDR3: CASSEGQQINYGYTF

length: 14
D: -
J: TRBJ2-5
V: TRBV29-1
size: -
DNA: TGCAGCGTTGAAGACATCCAGTTCCAAGAGACCCAGTACTTC
CDR3: CSVEDIQFQETQYF

length: 17
D: TRBD1
J: TRBJ1-3
V: TRBV15
size: -
DNA: TGTGCCACCAGCACAGTACAGGGGCGAGTCTCTGGAAACACCATATATTTT
CDR3: CATSTVQGRVSGNTIYF

length: 16
D: TRBD1
J: TRBJ1-5
V: TRBV7-2
size: -
DNA: TGTGCCAGCAGCTGGACAGGGCCAGGCAGCAATCAGCCCCAGCATTTT
CDR3: CASSWTGPGSNQPQHF

length: 13
D: -
J: TRBJ1-1
V: TRBV30
size: -
DNA: TGTGCCTGGAGTGTACGGGCCCAGGGTGAAGCTTTCTTT
CDR3: CAWSVRAQGEAFF

length: 14
D: TRBD1
J: TRBJ2-2
V: TRBV4-3
size: few
DNA: TGCGCCAGCAGCCAAACAGGGGTCACCGGGGAGCTGTTTTTT
CDR3: CASSQTGVTGELFF

length: 12
D: -
J: TRBJ1-2
V: TRBV24-1
size: once
DNA: TGTGCCACCAGTGACAGGTACTATGGCTACACCTTC
CDR3: CATSDRYYGYTF

length: 17
D: TRBD1
J: TRBJ1-5
V: TRBV7-2
size: -
DNA: TGTGCCAGCAGCTTATGGGGGCAGGGGGCCAGCAATCAGCCCCAGCATTTT
CDR3: CASSLWGQGASNQPQHF

length: 12
D: -
J: TRBJ2-5
V: TRBV12-5
size: -
DNA: TGTGCTAGTGGTTTGGGTAAAGAGACCCAGTACTTC
CDR3: CASGLGKETQYF

length: 15
D: -
J: TRBJ1-4
V: TRBV15
size: -
DNA: TGTGCCACCAGCAGAGCTTCACAGGGAAATGAAAAACTGTTTTTT
CDR3: CATSRASQGNEKLFF

length: 16
D: -
J: TRBJ1-3
V: TRBV11-3
size: -
DNA: TGTGCCAGCAGCTTCGGACTCCCGCCCTCTGGAAACACCATATATTTT
CDR3: CASSFGLPPSGNTIYF